The present T cell receptor beta chain was sequenced within a study of blood T cell repertoires in COVID-19. Study details: Samples representing acute and convalescent COVID-19 were sourced from the United States, Italy and Spain. T cells, B-cell-depleted T cells, or PBMCs supplied cDNA or gDNA.

Germline values: CDR1 SEHNR, CDR2 FQNEAQ (reference sequence). V shed 8 bases and J 6 bases; nucleotides not matched to a gene: 4. The CDR3 is 12 amino acids. Study processing details: How many nucleated cells were present was estimated from reference gene primer amplification. TCRdb's table, derived via immunoSEQ multiplex PCR, lists solely in-frame clones and lacks some. The V and J calls and clone size are taken from that table; D and trimming were inferred from the DNA. The sample shows roughly 300,000 clones, around 86% of them seen only once. The sequence was collected from an older woman with active or convalescent COVID-19. The chain employs TRBV7-9 and TRBJ2-1; TRBD2 matches at 7 bases. Sequenced input: peripheral blood. In DNA form, the CDR3 reads TGTGCCAGCGCTCCGGGGGGCAATGAGCAGTTCTTC. Protein sequence: CASAPGGNEQFF.